This is a list of T cell receptor beta chains from one sample in a study of Tregs in tolerant kidney transplant recipients. The repertoire was sequenced with immunoSEQ multiplex PCR; TCRdb's copy has only in-frame clones and lacks some. The sample includes 200,000 to 300,000 clones, around 82% of them seen just once. The sequenced sample was CD4+ T cells from blood. The receptors here all came from a human donor in good health. The CDR3 runs from the conserved cysteine through the conserved F or W. Fields, in order: CDR3 protein, V gene.

cdr3_aa: CASSVRASSYEQYF
v_call: TRBV2

cdr3_aa: CAWNYGMNTEAFF
v_call: TRBV30

cdr3_aa: CAIRDSYEQYF
v_call: TRBV10-3

cdr3_aa: CASMARGMNTEAFF
v_call: TRBV6-5

cdr3_aa: CASSLGPRDRPFLYGYTF
v_call: TRBV7-9

cdr3_aa: CSGTFSGRAGYEQYF
v_call: TRBV29-1

cdr3_aa: CASSQGLAGSSYNEQFF
v_call: TRBV4-1

cdr3_aa: CASSPDYPSYEQYF
v_call: TRBV5-1

cdr3_aa: CASSLMGGSQETQYF
v_call: TRBV7-2

cdr3_aa: CASRGTGSYEQYF
v_call: TRBV27

cdr3_aa: CASGPWGETQYF
v_call: TRBV7-6

cdr3_aa: CASSDDVRVAGSRDTQYF
v_call: TRBV11-2

cdr3_aa: CASSLTGDGGYTF
v_call: TRBV5-1

cdr3_aa: CASSLATSGGTDTQYF
v_call: TRBV7-9

cdr3_aa: CASSLPWAGPSYNEQFF
v_call: TRBV7-2

cdr3_aa: CASSEEAEVRRAQYF
v_call: TRBV2

cdr3_aa: CASSYTRQGGYTF
v_call: TRBV6-6

cdr3_aa: CASSGQGTGYGYTF
v_call: TRBV10-2

cdr3_aa: CASSPQISRESSYEQYF
v_call: TRBV18

cdr3_aa: CASSPGTTGGDTQYF
v_call: TRBV5-4

cdr3_aa: CASSAKRVYNEQFF
v_call: TRBV6-5

cdr3_aa: CASRRTVSADTQYF
v_call: TRBV6-4

cdr3_aa: CASSLPPTSGGQETQYF
v_call: TRBV7-7

cdr3_aa: CASSVGPTSGTQETQYF
v_call: TRBV9

cdr3_aa: CASSLGTAITNEKLFF
v_call: TRBV5-1

cdr3_aa: CASSLVGFYEQYF
v_call: TRBV5-1

cdr3_aa: CASRFRQGANTEAFF
v_call: TRBV5-8

cdr3_aa: CASKSGQGRDTEAFF
v_call: TRBV5-4

cdr3_aa: CASSPLSGPTANYGYTF
v_call: TRBV18

cdr3_aa: CSGGSNTGELFF
v_call: TRBV29-1

cdr3_aa: CASSLGGAHHNEQFF
v_call: TRBV5-1

cdr3_aa: CASRTGGTTDTQYF
v_call: TRBV5-1

cdr3_aa: CVSSRLGSTEAFF
v_call: TRBV6-5

cdr3_aa: CASSAISGTGDYEQYF
v_call: TRBV10-1

cdr3_aa: CASSFWDSRSMAQYF
v_call: TRBV11-2

cdr3_aa: CASSIYQGNYGYTF
v_call: TRBV19

cdr3_aa: CASSSWTGPGGYTF
v_call: TRBV27

cdr3_aa: CASSLRQGEDQPQHF
v_call: TRBV5-5

cdr3_aa: CATSRGQYEQYF
v_call: TRBV10-3

cdr3_aa: CAWSTRNTIYF
v_call: TRBV30

cdr3_aa: CAWSGRGMRLRGNYGYTF
v_call: TRBV30

cdr3_aa: CASSLDPRLAGSVEQYF
v_call: TRBV11-3

cdr3_aa: CASSPGPRGRNGETQYF
v_call: TRBV27

cdr3_aa: CATSREEEETQYF
v_call: TRBV15